Listed below are T cell receptor beta chains from one sample, sequenced in a study of T cell changes during pregnancy in multiple sclerosis. This table comes from immunoSEQ multiplex PCR, and its TCRdb copy is limited to in-frame clones, with some not included. The sample has 70,000 to 100,000 clones, 80% to 95% seen once. Material: peripheral blood, obtained in the first trimester of pregnancy. The origin of the receptors is a female donor with multiple sclerosis, enrolled in a pregnancy study. The CDR3 runs from the conserved cysteine through the conserved F or W. A D gene is named only where the DNA matches it firmly. Clone sizes are given selectively: once, few, many, or a class where the clone is expanded.

.	.	TRBV5-1	TRBJ2-7	TGCGCCAGCAGCTTAGAGACAGACTACGAGCAGTACTTC	CASSLETDYEQYF
TRBD1	.	TRBV5-4	TRBJ2-5	TGTGCCAGCAGCTTAGGACAGGGAAGGGAGACCCAGTACTTC	CASSLGQGRETQYF
TRBD1	once	TRBV2	TRBJ2-4	TGTGCCAGCAGGTGGACAGGGTCCCTAGCCAAAAACATTCAGTACTTC	CASRWTGSLAKNIQYF
.	.	TRBV30	TRBJ2-1	TGTGCCTGGAGTGTTATACCTAGATACAATGAGCAGTTCTTC	CAWSVIPRYNEQFF
TRBD1	.	TRBV4-1	TRBJ2-7	TGCGCCAGCAGCCAAGTGGGGACAGGCTACGAGCAGTACTTC	CASSQVGTGYEQYF
.	.	TRBV5-1	TRBJ2-1	TGCGCCAGCAGCCCTGGCGGAAGCTCCTACAATGAGCAGTTCTTC	CASSPGGSSYNEQFF
TRBD2	.	TRBV9	TRBJ2-1	TGTGCCAGCAGCGGCGGACTAGCCGGTTCGCTTGAGCAGTTCTTC	CASSGGLAGSLEQFF
TRBD1	.	TRBV18	TRBJ2-7	TGTGCCAGCTCACCACCGGGCCGGACAGGGGACTACGAGCAGTACTTC	CASSPPGRTGDYEQYF
.	.	TRBV2	TRBJ1-1	TGTGCCAGCTGGGGGGGATTCCTTACTGAAGCTTTCTTT	CASWGGFLTEAFF
.	.	TRBV12-5	TRBJ1-1	TGTGCTAGTGGTTTGACTCCTGACAGACTGAACACTGAAGCTTTCTTT	CASGLTPDRLNTEAFF
TRBD1	once	TRBV9	TRBJ1-4	TGTGCCAGCAGCGTAGGGGACAGATCTTACCCTGAAAAACTGTTTTTT	CASSVGDRSYPEKLFF
.	.	TRBV15	TRBJ1-1	TGTGCCACCAGCAGAGAGTTAGGGGCAGGGAACACTGAAGCTTTCTTT	CATSRELGAGNTEAFF
TRBD1	once	TRBV30	TRBJ2-1	TGTGCCTGGAGTAATGGACAGGGGCAAGAAGAGCAGTTCTTC	CAWSNGQGQEEQFF
TRBD1	.	TRBV5-4	TRBJ2-5	TGTGCCAGCAGCCCGGGGACAGGACAAGAGACCCAGTACTTC	CASSPGTGQETQYF
.	.	TRBV10-3	TRBJ1-1	TGTGCCATCAGTGAGTCCGTGGAGGGGTCGGGAGAAGCTTTCTTT	CAISESVEGSGEAFF
TRBD1	.	TRBV4-3	TRBJ2-2	TGCGCCAGCAGCCAAGGGTTCCCAGGGGGCGCGAACACCGGGGAGCTGTTTTTT	CASSQGFPGGANTGELFF
.	.	TRBV9	TRBJ2-7	TGTGCCAGCAGCGAGGGGGACCCCTACGAGCAGTACTTC	CASSEGDPYEQYF
.	.	TRBV5-1	TRBJ2-3	TGCGCCAGCAGCTTGGGGGACAACACAGATACGCAGTATTTT	CASSLGDNTDTQYF